This TCR beta chain originates from a study of cytomegalovirus exposure and HLA in healthy donors. Study-level points and caveats: For most TCR sequences rarity was the rule, although some public TCRs occurred in many donors.

Per germline, CDR1 MNHEY and CDR2 SVGAGI. Trimming cost V 0 bases and J 4 bases, with 15 bases left between them. CDR3 length equals 16 residues. Worth noting for this clone: Its specificity is unknown.

The PCR ran on 60 Vbeta and 13 Jbeta primers. Measured with immunoSEQ multiplex PCR; TCRdb has only the in-frame clones, and not every one. The sample carries tens of thousands of clones, around 77% recorded once. Input material: PBMCs. This clonotype originated in a man younger than 40 in good health and CMV-seronegative. The V gene is TRBV6-5, the J gene TRBJ1-1; TRBD1 is a possible D gene (5 bases). For the CDR3, the DNA is TGTGCCAGCAGTTACTCGTCCAGGGCTTGGAGCACTGAAGCTTTCTTT. The encoded protein is CASSYSSRAWSTEAFF.